A selection of T cell receptor beta chains follows, all from one sample in a study of T-cell memory formation after mild COVID-19. From the 5' RACE reads, TCRdb called clonotypes with MiXCR, one entry per CDR3 protein. The sample consists of 350,000 or so distinct CDR3 sequences, 20% to 25% of them appearing once. The sample was PBMCs or a T cell subset sorted from them (not recorded which). These receptors came from an adult woman who had mild COVID-19 (a few samples of this study predate the infection). Cell type and time point are not known. Each CDR3 is given with its conserved first and last residue. D genes are given only for firm matches. Clone size, where shown, is once, few, many, or a class for clones that have expanded.

TRBJ2-7	few	NA	TRBV18	CASSPVTGFSYEQYF	TGTGCCAGCTCACCTGTGACAGGCTTCTCCTACGAGCAGTACTTC
TRBJ2-5	NA	NA	TRBV25-1	CASSVGGAGETQYF	TGTGCCAGCAGCGTAGGCGGGGCTGGTGAGACCCAGTACTTC
TRBJ2-1	NA	NA	TRBV10-3	CAISDRAESSYNEQFF	TGTGCCATCAGTGATAGGGCGGAGAGCTCCTACAATGAGCAGTTCTTC
TRBJ2-1	few	TRBD1	TRBV7-9	CASSLGGTGGMYEQFF	TGTGCCAGCAGTCTAGGGGGGACAGGGGGTATGTATGAGCAGTTCTTC
TRBJ2-1	few	NA	TRBV5-5	CASSGDSFHNEQFF	TGTGCCAGCAGCGGCGACAGTTTCCACAATGAGCAGTTCTTC
TRBJ2-5	NA	NA	TRBV20-1	CSARVGLPQETQYF	TGCAGTGCTAGAGTGGGCCTCCCCCAAGAGACCCAGTACTTC
TRBJ2-7	many	TRBD1	TRBV12-3/TRBV12-4	CASRADRVIFYEQYF	TGTGCCAGCAGAGCAGACAGGGTCATCTTCTACGAGCAGTACTTC
TRBJ1-2	NA	NA	TRBV20-1	CSAGAGPLGAYGYTF	TGCAGTGCTGGAGCAGGACCGTTAGGAGCCTATGGCTACACCTTC
TRBJ2-3	NA	NA	TRBV3-1	CASSPTSLATQYF	TGTGCCAGCAGCCCAACCAGCCTGGCTACGCAGTATTTT
TRBJ2-1	few	NA	TRBV25-1	CASSESRYNEQFF	TGTGCCAGCAGTGAATCCCGATACAATGAGCAGTTCTTC
TRBJ2-1	NA	NA	TRBV5-1	CASTVGGRDNEQFF	TGCGCCAGCACCGTGGGGGGGCGGGACAATGAGCAGTTCTTC
TRBJ1-4	NA	NA	TRBV11-2	CASSASGAIQKLFF	TGTGCCAGCAGCGCCTCAGGGGCCATTCAAAAACTGTTTTTT
TRBJ2-3	few	NA	TRBV11-2	CASSLGGAARRTDTQYF	TGTGCCAGCAGCTTAGGGGGGGCAGCTAGGCGGACAGATACGCAGTATTTT
TRBJ2-7	NA	NA	TRBV7-9	CASSLSLGEQYF	TGTGCCAGCAGCTTAAGTCTCGGGGAGCAGTACTTC
TRBJ2-1	NA	TRBD2	TRBV4-1	CASSQWVLAGGRDNEQFF	TGCGCCAGCAGCCAGTGGGTTCTAGCGGGGGGTAGAGACAATGAGCAGTTCTTC
TRBJ2-5	many	TRBD1	TRBV7-7	CASSQAGGGETQYF	TGTGCTAGCAGCCAAGCAGGGGGTGGGGAGACCCAGTACTTC
TRBJ1-1	few	NA	TRBV7-2	CASSRERGAFF	TGTGCCAGCAGCCGAGAGCGGGGTGCTTTCTTT